This TCR beta chain was captured by sequencing in a study of blood T cells in healthy people across ages. The CDR3 loop spans 17 amino acids. Germline CDR1 MDHEN, CDR2 SYDVKM. V trimming: 3 bases; J trimming: 5 bases; junction bases outside the gene matches: 12. This clonotype was seen only once. Primers used in a second PCR of about 7 to 12 cycles were a sample-barcoded 5' primer and a J-beta primer mix. TCRdb reprocessed the 5' RACE reads via MiXCR and lists one record per CDR3 protein. The repertoire holds fewer than 750,000 distinct CDR3 sequences, with 40% to 55% as singletons. The chain couples TRBV28 to TRBJ2-5, with 10 bases identical to TRBD1. Sequencing was performed on blood. The source is a man older than 75 in good health. This CDR3 reads CASSLRPGTGESETQYF. CDR3 DNA: TGTGCCAGCAGTTTGCGGCCGGGGACAGGGGAATCGGAGACCCAGTACTTC.